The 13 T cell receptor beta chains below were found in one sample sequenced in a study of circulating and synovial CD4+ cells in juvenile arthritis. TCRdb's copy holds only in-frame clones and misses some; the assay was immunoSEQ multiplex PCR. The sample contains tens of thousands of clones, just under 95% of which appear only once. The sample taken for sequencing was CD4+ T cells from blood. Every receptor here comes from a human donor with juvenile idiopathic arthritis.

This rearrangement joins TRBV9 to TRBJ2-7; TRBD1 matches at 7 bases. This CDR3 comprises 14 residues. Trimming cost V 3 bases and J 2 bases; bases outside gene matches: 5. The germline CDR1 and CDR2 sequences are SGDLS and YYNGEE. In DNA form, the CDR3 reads TGTGCCAGCAGCGCGGTGGGACAGACCTACGAGCAGTACTTC. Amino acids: CASSAVGQTYEQYF.

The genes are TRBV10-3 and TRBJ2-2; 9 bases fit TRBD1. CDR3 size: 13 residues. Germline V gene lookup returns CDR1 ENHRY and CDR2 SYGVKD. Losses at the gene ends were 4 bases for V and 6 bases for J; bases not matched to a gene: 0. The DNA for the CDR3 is TGTGCCATCAGTGGACAGGGGGCCGGGGAGCTGTTTTTT. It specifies CAISGQGAGELFF.

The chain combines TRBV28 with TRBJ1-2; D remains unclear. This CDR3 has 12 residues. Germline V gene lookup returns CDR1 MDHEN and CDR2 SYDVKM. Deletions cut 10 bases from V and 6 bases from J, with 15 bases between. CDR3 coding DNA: TGTGCCACCAGGTCTGCAGCGGATGGCTACACCTTC. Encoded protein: CATRSAADGYTF.

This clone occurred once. The CDR3 reads CASSLAGGPLFEQYF. The CDR3 DNA reads as TGTGCCAGCAGCTTGGCGGGAGGGCCCCTATTCGAGCAGTACTTC. The chain employs TRBV7-2 and TRBJ2-7, with 9 bases matching TRBD2. This CDR3 is 15 amino acids long. CDR1 is SGHTA and CDR2 is FQGNSA in the germline V gene. V lost 3 bases and J lost 6; bases outside the gene matches: 9.

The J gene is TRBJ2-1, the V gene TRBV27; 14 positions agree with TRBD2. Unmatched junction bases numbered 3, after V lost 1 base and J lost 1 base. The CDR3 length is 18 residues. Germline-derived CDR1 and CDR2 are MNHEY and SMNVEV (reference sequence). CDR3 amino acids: CASSLWGLAGVSYNEQFF. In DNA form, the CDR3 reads TGTGCCAGCAGTTTATGGGGACTAGCGGGAGTTTCCTACAATGAGCAGTTCTTC.

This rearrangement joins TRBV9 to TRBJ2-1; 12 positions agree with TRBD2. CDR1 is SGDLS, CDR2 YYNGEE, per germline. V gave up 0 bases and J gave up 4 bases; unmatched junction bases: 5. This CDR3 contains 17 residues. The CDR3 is CASSVGLAGGLYNEQFF. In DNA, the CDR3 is TGTGCCAGCAGCGTAGGGCTAGCGGGAGGGCTATACAATGAGCAGTTCTTC.

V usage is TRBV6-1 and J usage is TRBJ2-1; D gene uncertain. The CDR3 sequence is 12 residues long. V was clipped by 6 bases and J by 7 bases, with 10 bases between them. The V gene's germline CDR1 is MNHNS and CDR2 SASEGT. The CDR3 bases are TGTGCCAGCAGCGAATATTTTAATGAGCAGTTCTTC. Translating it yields CASSEYFNEQFF.

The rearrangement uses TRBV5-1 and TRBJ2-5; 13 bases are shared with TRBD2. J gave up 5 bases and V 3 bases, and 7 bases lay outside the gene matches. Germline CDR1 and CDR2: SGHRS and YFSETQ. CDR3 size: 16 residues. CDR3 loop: CASSSRLAGGEETQYF. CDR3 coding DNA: TGCGCCAGCAGCTCTAGACTAGCGGGAGGAGAGGAGACCCAGTACTTC. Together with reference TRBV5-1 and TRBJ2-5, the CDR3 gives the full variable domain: KAGVTQTPRYLIKTRGQQVTLSCSPISGHRSVSWYQQTPGQGLQFLFEYFSETQRNKGNFPGRFSGRQFSNSRSEMNVSTLELGDSALYLCASSSRLAGGEETQYFGPGTRLLVL.

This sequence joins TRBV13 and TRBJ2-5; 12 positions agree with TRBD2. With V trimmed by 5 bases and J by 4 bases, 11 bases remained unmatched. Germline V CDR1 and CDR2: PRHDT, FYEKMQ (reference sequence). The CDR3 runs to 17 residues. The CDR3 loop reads CASSRNLGLAGLETQYF. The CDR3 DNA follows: TGTGCCAGCAGCCGTAATCTCGGACTAGCGGGATTAGAGACCCAGTACTTC. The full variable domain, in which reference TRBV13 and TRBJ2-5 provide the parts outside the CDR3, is AAGVIQSPRHLIKEKRETATLKCYPIPRHDTVYWYQQGPGQDPQFLISFYEKMQSDKGSIPDRFSAQQFSDYHSELNMSSLELGDSALYFCASSRNLGLAGLETQYFGPGTRLLVL.

In DNA form, the CDR3 reads TGTGCCAGCAGCCCCAGCGGGAACACCTACAATGAGCAGTTCTTC. Its translation: CASSPSGNTYNEQFF. The gene calls are TRBV4-2 and TRBJ2-1; 7 bases align to TRBD2. The CDR3 extends over 15 amino acids. With V trimmed by 4 bases and J by 2 bases, 5 bases remained unmatched. The V gene's germline CDR1 is LGHNA and CDR2 YNFKEQ.

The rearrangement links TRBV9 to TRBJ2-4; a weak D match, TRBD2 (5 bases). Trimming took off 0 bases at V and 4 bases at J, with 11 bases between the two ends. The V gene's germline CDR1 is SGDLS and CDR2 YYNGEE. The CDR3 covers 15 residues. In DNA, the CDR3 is TGTGCCAGCAGCGTAGAGGGCGGACTTAAAAACATTCAGTACTTC. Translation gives CASSVEGGLKNIQYF.

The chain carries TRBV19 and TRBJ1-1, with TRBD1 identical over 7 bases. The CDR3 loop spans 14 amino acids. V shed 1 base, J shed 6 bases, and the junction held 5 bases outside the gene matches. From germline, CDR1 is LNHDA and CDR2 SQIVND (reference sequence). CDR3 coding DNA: TGTGCCAGTAGTATAGGTCGAGACAGGGCTGAAGCTTTCTTT. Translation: CASSIGRDRAEAFF.

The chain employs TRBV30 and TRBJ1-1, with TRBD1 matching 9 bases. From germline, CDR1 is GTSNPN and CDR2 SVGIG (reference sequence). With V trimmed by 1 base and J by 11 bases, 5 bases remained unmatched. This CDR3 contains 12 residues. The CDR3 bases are TGTGCCTGGAGTGACAGGGGGCGGGGGGCTTTCTTT. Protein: CAWSDRGRGAFF.